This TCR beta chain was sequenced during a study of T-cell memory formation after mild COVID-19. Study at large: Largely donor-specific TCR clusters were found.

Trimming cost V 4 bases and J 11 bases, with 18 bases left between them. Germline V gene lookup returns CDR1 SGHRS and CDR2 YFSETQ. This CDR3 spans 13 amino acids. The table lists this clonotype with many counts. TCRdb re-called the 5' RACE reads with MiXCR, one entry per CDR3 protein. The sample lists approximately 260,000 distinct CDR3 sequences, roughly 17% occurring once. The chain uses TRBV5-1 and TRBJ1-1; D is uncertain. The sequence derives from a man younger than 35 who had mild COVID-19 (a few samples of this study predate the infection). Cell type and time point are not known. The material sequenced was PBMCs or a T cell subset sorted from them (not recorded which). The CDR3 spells CASSPRPGDRAFF. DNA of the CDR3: TGCGCCAGCAGCCCCCGTCCCGGGGATCGGGCTTTCTTT.